This T cell receptor beta chain is drawn from a study of blood T cells in healthy people across ages. CDR1 DFQATT and CDR2 SNEGSKA come from the germline V gene (reference sequence). Losses at the gene ends were 1 base for V and 6 bases for J; bases not matched to a gene: 13. The CDR3 consists of 19 residues. A second PCR of 7 to 11 cycles used a sample-barcoded 5' primer and a J-beta primer mix. One entry per CDR3 protein, called by TCRdb with MiXCR from the 5' RACE reads. Of roughly 800,000 distinct CDR3 sequences in the sample, 55% to 70% were seen once. The TCR comes from a man aged 30 to 45 in good health. The gene calls are TRBV20-1 and TRBJ2-2; 14 bases fit TRBD2. Specimen: blood. CDR3 nucleotides: TGCAGTGCTAGAGTTGCGGGACTAGCGGGAGCCTACAGTCCCGGGGAGCTGTTTTTT. This translates into CSARVAGLAGAYSPGELFF.